This T cell receptor (beta chain) emerged from a study of somatic mutations in cytotoxic T cells in rheumatoid arthritis. Across the study: A roughly 30 ml EDTA sample of patient blood was drawn right after diagnosis, before any treatment.

Turning to this clone: Antigen: not known.

Under the authors' procedure: Matches were rare between published virus-specific TCRB sequences and patient CD8+ clones exceeding 1%. Profiled with immunoSEQ multiplex PCR; TCRdb holds only in-frame clones, not every one. The DNA gave D and trimming, while V, J and clone size come from that table. The table lists more than 15,000 clones, roughly 80% of them singletons. Study results and caveats: Rheumatoid arthritis patients, but not healthy controls, exhibited increasing CD8+ clonality with age. In the expanded CD8+ clones, the antigen targets remained unknown.

CDR3 length: 14 residues. The germline V gene encodes CDR1 SGHTS and CDR2 YDEGEE. Trimming removed 2 bases from V and 8 bases from J, with 13 bases in between. The sequence came from an adult with rheumatoid arthritis. The sample consisted of CD8+ T cells sorted from blood. V and J are TRBV5-8 and TRBJ1-4; weak D call: TRBD1 (5 bases). This CDR3 reads CASSFGGGEEKLFF. CDR3 DNA sequence: TGTGCCAGCAGCTTCGGTGGGGGGGAGGAAAAACTGTTTTTT.